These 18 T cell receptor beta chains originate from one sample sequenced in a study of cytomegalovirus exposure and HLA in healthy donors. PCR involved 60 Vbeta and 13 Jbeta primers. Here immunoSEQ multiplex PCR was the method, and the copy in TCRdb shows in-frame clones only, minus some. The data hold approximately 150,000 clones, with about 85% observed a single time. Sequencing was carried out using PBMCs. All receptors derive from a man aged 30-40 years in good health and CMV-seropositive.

This CDR3 is CASSLIAGMTGELFF. CDR3 DNA sequence: TGTGCCAGCAGCTTAATCGCAGGGATGACCGGGGAGCTGTTTTTT. The chain links TRBV7-3 to TRBJ2-2, with a possible D match to TRBD1 (5 bases). Trimming stripped 1 base from V and 5 bases from J, with 11 bases between. The CDR3 totals 15 residues. Germline V gene data show CDR1 as SGHTA and CDR2 as FQGTGA.

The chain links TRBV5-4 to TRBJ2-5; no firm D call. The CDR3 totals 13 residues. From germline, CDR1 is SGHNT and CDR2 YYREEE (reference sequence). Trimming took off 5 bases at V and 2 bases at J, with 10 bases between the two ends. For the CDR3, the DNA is TGTGCCAGCAGACGCCCAGAACAAGAGACCCAGTACTTC. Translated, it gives CASRRPEQETQYF.

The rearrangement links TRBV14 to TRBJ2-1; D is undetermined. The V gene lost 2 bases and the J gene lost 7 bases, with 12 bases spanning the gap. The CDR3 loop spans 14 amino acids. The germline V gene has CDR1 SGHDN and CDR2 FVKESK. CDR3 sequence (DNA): TGTGCCAGCAGCCAATGGCTAGTCTCGAATGAGCAGTTCTTC. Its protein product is CASSQWLVSNEQFF.

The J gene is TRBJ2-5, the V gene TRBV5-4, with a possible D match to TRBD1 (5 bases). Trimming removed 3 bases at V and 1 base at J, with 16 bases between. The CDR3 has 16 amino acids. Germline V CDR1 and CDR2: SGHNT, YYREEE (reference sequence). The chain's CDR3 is CASSYPGERGQETQYF. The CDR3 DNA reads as TGTGCCAGCAGCTACCCCGGAGAAAGGGGCCAAGAGACCCAGTACTTC. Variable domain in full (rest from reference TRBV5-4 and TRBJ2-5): ETGVTQSPTHLIKTRGQQVTLRCSSQSGHNTVSWYQQALGQGPQFIFQYYREEENGRGNFPPRFSGLQFPNYSSELNVNALELDDSALYLCASSYPGERGQETQYFGPGTRLLVL.

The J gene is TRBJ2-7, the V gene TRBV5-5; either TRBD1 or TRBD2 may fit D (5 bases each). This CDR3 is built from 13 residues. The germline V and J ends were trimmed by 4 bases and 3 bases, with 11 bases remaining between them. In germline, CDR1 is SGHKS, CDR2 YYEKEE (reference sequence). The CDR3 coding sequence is TGTGCCAGCAGCCTGGGACCAAACTACGAGCAGTACGTC. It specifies CASSLGPNYEQYV.

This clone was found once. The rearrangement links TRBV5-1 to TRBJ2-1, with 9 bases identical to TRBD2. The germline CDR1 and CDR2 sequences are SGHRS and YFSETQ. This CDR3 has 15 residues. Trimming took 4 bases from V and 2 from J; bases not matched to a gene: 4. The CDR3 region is CASSQSGRTYNEQFF. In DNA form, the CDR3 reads TGCGCCAGCAGCCAAAGCGGGAGGACCTACAATGAGCAGTTCTTC.

CDR3 nucleotide sequence: TGTGCCAGCAGGAATAGTCCGATTGCCGAGCAGTACTTC. This gives the protein CASRNSPIAEQYF. This chain connects TRBV5-4 to TRBJ2-7; D is unresolved. The CDR3 covers 13 residues. Germline V gene lookup returns CDR1 SGHNT and CDR2 YYREEE (reference sequence). Trimming removed 5 bases from V and 6 bases from J, with 15 bases in between.

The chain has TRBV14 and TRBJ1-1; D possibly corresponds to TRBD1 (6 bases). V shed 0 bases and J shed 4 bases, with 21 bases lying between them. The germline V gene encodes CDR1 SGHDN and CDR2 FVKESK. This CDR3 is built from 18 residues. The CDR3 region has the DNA TGTGCCAGCAGCCAAGAGGGCACAATCACAGGGCTAAGCACTGAAGCTTTCTTT. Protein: CASSQEGTITGLSTEAFF.

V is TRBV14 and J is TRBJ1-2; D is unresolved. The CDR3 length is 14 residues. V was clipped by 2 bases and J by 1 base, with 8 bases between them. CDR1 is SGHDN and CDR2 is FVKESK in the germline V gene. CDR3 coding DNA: TGTGCCAGCAGCCAAAACGCGAATAACTATGGCTACACCTTC. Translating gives CASSQNANNYGYTF.

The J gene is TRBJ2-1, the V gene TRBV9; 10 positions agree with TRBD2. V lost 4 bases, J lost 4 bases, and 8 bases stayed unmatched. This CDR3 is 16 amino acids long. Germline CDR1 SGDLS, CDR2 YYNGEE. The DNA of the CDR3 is TGTGCCAGCAGCCTAATAGCGGGAGGAGGGTACAATGAGCAGTTCTTC. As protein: CASSLIAGGGYNEQFF.

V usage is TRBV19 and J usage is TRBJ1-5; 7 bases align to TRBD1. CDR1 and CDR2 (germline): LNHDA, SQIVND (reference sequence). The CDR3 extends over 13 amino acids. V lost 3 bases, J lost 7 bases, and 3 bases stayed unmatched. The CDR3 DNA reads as TGTGCCAGTAGTATGACAGGGTACCAGCCCCAGCATTTT. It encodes CASSMTGYQPQHF.

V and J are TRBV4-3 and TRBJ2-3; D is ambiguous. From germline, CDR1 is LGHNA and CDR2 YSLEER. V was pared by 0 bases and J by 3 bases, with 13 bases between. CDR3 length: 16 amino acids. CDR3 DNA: TGCGCCAGCAGCCAAGATAACCCAGATTTGACAGATACGCAGTATTTT. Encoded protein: CASSQDNPDLTDTQYF.

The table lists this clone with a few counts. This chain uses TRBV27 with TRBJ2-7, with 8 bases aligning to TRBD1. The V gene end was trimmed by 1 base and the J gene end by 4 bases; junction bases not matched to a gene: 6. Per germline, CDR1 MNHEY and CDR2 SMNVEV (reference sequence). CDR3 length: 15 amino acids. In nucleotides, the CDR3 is TGTGCCAGCAGTTTATTCGGACAGGGAGGTTACGAGCAGTACTTC. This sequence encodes CASSLFGQGGYEQYF.

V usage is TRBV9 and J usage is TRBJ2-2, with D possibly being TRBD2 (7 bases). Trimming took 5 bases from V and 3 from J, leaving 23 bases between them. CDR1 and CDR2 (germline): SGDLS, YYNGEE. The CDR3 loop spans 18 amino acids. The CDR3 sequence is CASSGAEGGGTHTGELFF. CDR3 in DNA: TGTGCCAGCAGTGGCGCAGAAGGGGGGGGAACTCACACCGGGGAGCTGTTTTTT.

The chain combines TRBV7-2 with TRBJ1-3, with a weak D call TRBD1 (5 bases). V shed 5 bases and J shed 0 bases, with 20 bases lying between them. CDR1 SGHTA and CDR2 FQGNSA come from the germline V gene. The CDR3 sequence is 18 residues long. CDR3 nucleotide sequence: TGTGCCAGCAGCCAGACAGACCTAGAATCCTCCTCTGGAAACACCATATATTTT. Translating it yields CASSQTDLESSSGNTIYF. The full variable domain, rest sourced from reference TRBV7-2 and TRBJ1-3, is GAGVSQSPSNKVTEKGKDVELRCDPISGHTALYWYRQSLGQGLEFLIYFQGNSAPDKSGLPSDRFSAERTGGSVSTLTIQRTQQEDSAVYLCASSQTDLESSSGNTIYFGEGSWLTVV.

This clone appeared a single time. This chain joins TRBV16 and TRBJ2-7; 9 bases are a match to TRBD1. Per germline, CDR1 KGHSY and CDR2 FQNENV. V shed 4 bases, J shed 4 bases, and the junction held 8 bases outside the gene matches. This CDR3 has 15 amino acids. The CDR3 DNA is TGTGCCAGCAGCCCGGGACAGGGAAACCGGTACGAGCAGTACTTC. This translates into CASSPGQGNRYEQYF.

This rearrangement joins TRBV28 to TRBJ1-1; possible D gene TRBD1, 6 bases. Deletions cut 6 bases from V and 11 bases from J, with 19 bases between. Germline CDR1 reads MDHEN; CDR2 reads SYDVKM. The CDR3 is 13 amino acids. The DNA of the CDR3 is TGTGCCAGCAGCGGGGGGAGTGGGGGGCGGGCTTTCTTT. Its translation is CASSGGSGGRAFF.

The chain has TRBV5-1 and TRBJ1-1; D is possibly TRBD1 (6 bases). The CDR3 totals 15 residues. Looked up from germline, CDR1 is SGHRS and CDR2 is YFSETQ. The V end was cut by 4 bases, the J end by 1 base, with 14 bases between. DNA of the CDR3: TGCGCCAGCAGCCAAAGTCCGGACAGGAACACTGAAGCTTTCTTT. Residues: CASSQSPDRNTEAFF.